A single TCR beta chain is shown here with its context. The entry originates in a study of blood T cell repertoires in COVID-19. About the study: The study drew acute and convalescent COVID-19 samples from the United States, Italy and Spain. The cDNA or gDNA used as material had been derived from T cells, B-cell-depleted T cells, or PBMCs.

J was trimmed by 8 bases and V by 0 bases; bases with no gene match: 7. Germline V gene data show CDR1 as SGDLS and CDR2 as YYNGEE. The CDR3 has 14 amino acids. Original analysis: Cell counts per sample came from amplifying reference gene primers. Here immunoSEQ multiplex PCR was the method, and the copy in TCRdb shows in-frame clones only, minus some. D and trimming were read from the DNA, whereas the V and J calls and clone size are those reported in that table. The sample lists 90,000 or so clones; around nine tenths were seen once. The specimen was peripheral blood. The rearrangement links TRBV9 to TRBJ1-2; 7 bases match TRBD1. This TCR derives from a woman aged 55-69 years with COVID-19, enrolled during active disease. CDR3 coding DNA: TGTGCCAGCAGCGTAGACCCCGGGGACAGCGGCTACACCTTC. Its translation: CASSVDPGDSGYTF.